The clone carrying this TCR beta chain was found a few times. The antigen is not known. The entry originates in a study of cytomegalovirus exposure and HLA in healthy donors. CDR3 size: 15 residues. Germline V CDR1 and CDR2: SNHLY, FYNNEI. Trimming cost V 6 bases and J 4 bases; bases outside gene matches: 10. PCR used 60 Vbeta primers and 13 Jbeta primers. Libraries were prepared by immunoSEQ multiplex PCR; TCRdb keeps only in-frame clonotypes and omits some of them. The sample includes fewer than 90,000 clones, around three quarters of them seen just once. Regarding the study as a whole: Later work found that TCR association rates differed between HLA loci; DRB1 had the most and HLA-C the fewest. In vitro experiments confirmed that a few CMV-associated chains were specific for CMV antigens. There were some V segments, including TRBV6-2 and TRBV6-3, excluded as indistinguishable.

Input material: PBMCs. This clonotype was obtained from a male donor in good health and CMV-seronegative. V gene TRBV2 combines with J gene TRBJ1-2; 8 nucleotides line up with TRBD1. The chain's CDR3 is CASRNEQGVTYGYTF. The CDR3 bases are TGTGCCAGCAGAAATGAACAGGGGGTAACCTATGGCTACACCTTC.